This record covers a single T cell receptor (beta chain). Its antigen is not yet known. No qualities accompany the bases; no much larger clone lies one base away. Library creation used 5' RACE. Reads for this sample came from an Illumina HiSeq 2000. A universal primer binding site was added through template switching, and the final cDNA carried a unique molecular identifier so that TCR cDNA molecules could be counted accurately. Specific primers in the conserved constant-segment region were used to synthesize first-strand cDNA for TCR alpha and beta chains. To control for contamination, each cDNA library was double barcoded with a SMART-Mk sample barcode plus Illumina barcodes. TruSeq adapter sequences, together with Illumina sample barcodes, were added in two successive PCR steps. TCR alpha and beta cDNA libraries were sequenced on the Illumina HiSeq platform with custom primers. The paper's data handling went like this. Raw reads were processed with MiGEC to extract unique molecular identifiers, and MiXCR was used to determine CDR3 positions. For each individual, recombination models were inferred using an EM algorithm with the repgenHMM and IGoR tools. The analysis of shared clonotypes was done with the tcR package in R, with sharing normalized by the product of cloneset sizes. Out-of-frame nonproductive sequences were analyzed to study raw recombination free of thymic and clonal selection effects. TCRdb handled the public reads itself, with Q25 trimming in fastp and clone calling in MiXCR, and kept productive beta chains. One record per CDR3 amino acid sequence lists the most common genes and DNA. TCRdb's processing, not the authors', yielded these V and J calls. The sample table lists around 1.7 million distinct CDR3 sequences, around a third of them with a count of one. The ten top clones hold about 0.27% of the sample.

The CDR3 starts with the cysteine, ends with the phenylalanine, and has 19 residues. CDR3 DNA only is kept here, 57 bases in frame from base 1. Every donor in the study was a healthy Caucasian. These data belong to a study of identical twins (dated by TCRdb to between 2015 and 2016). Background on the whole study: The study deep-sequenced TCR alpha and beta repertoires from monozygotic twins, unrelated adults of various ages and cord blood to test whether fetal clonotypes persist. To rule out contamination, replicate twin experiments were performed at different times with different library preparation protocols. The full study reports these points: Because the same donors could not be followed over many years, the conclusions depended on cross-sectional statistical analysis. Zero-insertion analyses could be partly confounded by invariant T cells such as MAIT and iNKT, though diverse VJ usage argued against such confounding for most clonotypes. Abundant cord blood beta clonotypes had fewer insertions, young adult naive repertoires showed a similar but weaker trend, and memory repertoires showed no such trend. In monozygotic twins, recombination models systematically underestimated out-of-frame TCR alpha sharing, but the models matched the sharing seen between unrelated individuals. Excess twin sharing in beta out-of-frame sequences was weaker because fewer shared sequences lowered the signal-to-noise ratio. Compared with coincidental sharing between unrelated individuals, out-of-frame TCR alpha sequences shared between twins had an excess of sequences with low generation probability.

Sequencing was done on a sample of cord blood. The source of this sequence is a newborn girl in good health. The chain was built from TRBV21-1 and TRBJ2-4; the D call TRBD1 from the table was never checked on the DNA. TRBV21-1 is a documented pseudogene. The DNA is TGTGCCAGCAGCAATGGCCTCAACCGGGACAGGGGGCTGCAAAACATTCAGTACTTC. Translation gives CASSNGLNRDRGLQNIQYF.